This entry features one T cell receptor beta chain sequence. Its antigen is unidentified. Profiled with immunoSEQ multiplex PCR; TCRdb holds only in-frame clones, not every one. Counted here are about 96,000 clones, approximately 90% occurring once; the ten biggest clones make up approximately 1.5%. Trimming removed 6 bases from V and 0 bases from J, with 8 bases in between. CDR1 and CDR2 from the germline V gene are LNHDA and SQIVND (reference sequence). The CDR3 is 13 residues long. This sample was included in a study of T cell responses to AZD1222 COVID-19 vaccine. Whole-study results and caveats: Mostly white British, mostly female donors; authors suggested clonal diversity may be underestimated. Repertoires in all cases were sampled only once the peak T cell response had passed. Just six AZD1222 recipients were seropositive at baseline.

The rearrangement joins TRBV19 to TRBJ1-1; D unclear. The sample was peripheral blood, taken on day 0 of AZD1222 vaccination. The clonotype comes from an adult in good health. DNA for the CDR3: TGTGCCAGTAGCTCAGGACTGAACACTGAAGCTTTCTTT. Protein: CASSSGLNTEAFF.